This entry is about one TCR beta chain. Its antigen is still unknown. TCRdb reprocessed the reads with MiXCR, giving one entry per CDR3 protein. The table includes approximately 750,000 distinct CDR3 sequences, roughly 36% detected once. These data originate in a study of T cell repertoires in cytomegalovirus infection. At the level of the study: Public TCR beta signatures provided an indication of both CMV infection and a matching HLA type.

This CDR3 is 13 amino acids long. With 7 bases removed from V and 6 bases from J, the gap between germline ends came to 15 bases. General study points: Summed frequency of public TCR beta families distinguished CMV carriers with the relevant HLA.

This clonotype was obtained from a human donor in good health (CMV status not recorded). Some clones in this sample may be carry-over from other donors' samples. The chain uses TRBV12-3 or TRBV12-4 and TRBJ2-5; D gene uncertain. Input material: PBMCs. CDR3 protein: CASTLKLAQTQYF. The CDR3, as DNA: TGTGCCAGCACCCTTAAATTGGCTCAGACCCAGTACTTC.